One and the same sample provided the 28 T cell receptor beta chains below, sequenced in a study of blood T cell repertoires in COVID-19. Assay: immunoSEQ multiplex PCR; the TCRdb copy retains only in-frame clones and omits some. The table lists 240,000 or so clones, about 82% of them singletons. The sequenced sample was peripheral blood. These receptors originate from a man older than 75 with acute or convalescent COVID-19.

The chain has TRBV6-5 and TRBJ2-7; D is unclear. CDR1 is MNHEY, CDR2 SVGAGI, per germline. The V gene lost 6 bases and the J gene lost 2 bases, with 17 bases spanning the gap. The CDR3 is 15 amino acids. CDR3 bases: TGTGCCAGCAGGGATGGGCAGGCAAGCACCTACGAGCAGTACTTC. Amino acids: CASRDGQASTYEQYF.

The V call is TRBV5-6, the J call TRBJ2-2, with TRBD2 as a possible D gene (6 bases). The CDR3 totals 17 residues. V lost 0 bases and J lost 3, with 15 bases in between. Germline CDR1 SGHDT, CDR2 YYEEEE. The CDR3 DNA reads TGTGCCAGCAGCTTGGCCGGAGGAGGGTCGGACACCGGGGAGCTGTTTTTT. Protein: CASSLAGGGSDTGELFF.

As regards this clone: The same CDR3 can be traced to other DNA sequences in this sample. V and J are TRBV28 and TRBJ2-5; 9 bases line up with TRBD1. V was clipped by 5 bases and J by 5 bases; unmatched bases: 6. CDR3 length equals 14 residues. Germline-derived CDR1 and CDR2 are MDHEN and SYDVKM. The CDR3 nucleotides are TGTGCCAGCAGTCGGGACAGGGTCGTGGAGACCCAGTACTTC. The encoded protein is CASSRDRVVETQYF.

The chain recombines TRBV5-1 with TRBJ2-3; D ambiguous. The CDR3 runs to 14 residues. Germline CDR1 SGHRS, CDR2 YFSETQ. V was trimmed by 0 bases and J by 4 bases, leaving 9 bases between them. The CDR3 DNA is TGCGCCAGCAGCTTGGAATCCACTTCAGATACGCAGTATTTT. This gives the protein CASSLESTSDTQYF.

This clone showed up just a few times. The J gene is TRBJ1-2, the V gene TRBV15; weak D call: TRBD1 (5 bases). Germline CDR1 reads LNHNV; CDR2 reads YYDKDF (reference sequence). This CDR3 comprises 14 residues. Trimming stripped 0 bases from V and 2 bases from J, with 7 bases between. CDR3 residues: CATSREKGNYGYTF. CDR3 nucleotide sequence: TGTGCCACCAGCAGAGAGAAGGGGAACTATGGCTACACCTTC.

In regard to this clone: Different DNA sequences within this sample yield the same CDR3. CDR3: CASSLSGAGELFF. CDR3 sequence (DNA): TGTGCCAGCAGTCTCAGCGGGGCCGGGGAGCTGTTTTTT. The chain carries TRBV7-9 and TRBJ2-2; 7 bases align to TRBD2. There are 13 residues in the CDR3. J lost 6 bases, V lost 6 bases, and 4 bases had no gene match. Germline V lookup: CDR1 SEHNR, CDR2 FQNEAQ (reference sequence).

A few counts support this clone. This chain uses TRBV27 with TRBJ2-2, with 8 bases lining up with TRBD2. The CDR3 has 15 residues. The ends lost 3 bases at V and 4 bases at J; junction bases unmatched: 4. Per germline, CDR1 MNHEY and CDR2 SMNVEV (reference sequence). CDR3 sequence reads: CASSLGTSLTGELFF. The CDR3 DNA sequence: TGTGCCAGCAGTTTGGGGACTAGTCTCACCGGGGAGCTGTTTTTT.

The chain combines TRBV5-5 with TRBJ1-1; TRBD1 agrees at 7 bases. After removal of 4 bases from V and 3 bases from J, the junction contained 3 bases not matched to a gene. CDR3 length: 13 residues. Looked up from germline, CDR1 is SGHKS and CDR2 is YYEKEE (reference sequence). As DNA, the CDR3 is TGTGCCAGCAGCGAACAGGGGTACACTGAAGCTTTCTTT. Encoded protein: CASSEQGYTEAFF.

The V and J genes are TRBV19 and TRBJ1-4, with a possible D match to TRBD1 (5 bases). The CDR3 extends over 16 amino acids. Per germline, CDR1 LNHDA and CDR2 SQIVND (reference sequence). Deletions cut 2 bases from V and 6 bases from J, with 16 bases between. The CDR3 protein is CASSIRPGRGDEKLFF. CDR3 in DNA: TGTGCCAGTAGTATAAGACCGGGCCGGGGGGATGAAAAACTGTTTTTT.

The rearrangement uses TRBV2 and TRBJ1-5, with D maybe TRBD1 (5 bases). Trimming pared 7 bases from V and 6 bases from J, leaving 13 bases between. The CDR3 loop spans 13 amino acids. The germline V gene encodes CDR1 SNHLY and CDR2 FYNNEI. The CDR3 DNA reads TGTGCCAGCACTAGGGAGGGGAGTCAGCCCCAGCATTTT. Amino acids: CASTREGSQPQHF.

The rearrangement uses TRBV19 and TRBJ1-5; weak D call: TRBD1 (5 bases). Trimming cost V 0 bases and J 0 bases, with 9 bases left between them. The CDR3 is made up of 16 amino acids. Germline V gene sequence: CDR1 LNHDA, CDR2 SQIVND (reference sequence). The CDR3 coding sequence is TGTGCCAGTAGTATAGATGGGGGGTTTAGCAATCAGCCCCAGCATTTT. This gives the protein CASSIDGGFSNQPQHF.

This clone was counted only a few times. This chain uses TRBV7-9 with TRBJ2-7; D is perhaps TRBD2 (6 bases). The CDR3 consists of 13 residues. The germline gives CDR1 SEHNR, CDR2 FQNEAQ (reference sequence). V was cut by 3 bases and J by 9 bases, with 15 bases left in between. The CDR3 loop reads CASSLSETSRQYF. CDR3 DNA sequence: TGTGCCAGCAGCTTGTCCGAGACTAGTCGGCAGTACTTC.

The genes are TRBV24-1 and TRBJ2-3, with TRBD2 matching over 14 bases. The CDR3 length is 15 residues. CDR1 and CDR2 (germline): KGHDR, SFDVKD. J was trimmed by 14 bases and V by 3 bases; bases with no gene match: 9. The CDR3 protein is CATSDPGTSGGLWYF. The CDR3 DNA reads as TGTGCCACCAGTGATCCTGGGACTAGCGGGGGTTTGTGGTATTTT.

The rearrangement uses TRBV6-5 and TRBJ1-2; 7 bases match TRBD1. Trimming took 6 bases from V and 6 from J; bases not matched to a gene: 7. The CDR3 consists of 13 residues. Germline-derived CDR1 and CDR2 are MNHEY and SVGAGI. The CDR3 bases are TGTGCCAGCAGGACAGGGAATTCACATGGCTACACCTTC. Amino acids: CASRTGNSHGYTF.

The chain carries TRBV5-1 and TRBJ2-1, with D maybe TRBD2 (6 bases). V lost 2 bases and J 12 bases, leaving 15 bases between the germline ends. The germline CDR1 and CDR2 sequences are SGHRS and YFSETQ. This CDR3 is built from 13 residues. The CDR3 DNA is TGCGCCAGCAGCTTTGGAGGGGCCCTGGGGCAGTTCTTC. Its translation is CASSFGGALGQFF.

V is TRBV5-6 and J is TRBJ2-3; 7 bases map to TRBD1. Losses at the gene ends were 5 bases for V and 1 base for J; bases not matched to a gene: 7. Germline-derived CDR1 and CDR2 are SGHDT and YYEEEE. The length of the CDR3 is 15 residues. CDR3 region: CASSPGGRGTDTQYF. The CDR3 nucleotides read TGTGCCAGCAGTCCAGGGGGAAGGGGCACAGATACGCAGTATTTT.

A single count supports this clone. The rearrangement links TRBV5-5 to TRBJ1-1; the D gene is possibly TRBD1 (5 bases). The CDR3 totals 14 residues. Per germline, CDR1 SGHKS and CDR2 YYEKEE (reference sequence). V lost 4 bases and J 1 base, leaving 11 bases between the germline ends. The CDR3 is CASSTPGANTEAFF. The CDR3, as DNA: TGTGCCAGCAGCACCCCTGGGGCGAACACTGAAGCTTTCTTT.

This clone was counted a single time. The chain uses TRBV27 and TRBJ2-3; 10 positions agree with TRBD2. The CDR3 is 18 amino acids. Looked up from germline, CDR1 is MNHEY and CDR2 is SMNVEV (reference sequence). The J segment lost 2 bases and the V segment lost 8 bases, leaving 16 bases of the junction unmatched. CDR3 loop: CASAPPRRTSGLTDTQYF. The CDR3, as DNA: TGTGCCAGCGCACCCCCGCGACGGACTAGCGGCCTCACAGATACGCAGTATTTT.

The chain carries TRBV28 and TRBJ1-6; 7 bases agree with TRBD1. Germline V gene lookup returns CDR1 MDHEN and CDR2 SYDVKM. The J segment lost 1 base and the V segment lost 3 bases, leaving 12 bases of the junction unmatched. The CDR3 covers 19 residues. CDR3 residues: CASSFVAGGLGSYNSPLHF. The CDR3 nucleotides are TGTGCCAGCAGTTTCGTGGCAGGGGGTTTAGGATCCTATAATTCACCCCTCCACTTT.

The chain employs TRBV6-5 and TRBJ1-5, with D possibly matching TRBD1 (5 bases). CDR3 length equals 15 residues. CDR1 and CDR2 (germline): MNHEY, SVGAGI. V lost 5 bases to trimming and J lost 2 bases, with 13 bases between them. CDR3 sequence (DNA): TGTGCCAGCAGTCCTCAGGGAGGGGGCAATCAGCCCCAGCATTTT. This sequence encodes CASSPQGGGNQPQHF.

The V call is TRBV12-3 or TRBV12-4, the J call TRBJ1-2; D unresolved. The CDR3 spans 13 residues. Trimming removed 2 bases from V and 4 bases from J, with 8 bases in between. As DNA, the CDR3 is TGTGCCAGCAGTTTATTGACTTCCTATGGCTACACCTTC. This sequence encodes CASSLLTSYGYTF.

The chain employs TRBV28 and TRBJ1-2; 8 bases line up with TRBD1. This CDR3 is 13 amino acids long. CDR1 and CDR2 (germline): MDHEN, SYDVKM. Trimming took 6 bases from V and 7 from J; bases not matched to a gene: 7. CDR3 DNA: TGTGCCAGCAGCCCCAACAGGGGGGTTGGCTACACCTTC. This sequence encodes CASSPNRGVGYTF.

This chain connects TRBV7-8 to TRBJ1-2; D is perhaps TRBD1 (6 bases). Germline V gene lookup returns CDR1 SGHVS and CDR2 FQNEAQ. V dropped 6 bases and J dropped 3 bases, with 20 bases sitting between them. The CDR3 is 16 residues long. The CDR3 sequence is CASSLGGGLGDYGYTF. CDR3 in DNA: TGTGCCAGCAGTCTAGGGGGGGGATTGGGTGACTATGGCTACACCTTC.

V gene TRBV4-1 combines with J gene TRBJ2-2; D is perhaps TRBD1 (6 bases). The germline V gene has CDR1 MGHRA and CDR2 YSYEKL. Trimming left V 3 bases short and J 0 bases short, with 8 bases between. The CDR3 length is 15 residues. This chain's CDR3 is CASSQGHANTGELFF. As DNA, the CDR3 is TGCGCCAGCAGCCAGGGACACGCGAACACCGGGGAGCTGTTTTTT.

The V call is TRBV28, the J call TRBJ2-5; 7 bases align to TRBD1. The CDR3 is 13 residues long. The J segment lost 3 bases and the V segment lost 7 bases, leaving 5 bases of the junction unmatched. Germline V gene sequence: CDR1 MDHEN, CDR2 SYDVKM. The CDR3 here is CASKTGTEETQYF. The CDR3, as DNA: TGTGCCAGCAAAACCGGGACAGAAGAGACCCAGTACTTC.

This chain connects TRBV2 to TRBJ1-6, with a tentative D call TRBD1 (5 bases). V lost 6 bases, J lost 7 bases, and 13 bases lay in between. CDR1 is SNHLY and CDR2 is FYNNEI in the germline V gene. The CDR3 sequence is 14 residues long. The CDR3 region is CASRGDSRNSPLHF. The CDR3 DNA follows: TGTGCCAGCAGGGGGGACTCCAGAAATTCACCCCTCCACTTT.

For the CDR3, the DNA is TGTGCCAGCAGCCTAGGAGCAGGGGGCAGCTATGGCTACACCTTC. Protein product: CASSLGAGGSYGYTF. The chain carries TRBV7-2 and TRBJ1-2, with 8 bases matching TRBD1. Looked up from germline, CDR1 is SGHTA and CDR2 is FQGNSA. The ends lost 5 bases at V and 4 bases at J; junction bases unmatched: 9. The CDR3 consists of 15 residues.

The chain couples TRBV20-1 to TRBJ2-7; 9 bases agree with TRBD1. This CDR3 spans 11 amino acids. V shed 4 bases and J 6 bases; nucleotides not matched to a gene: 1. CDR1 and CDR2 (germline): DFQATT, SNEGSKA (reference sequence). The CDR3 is CSANRGLEQYF. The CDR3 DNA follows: TGCAGTGCTAACAGGGGGCTCGAGCAGTACTTC.